The TCR beta chain described here comes from a study of T cell responses to AZD1222 COVID-19 vaccine. Study-wide points: All repertoire sampling was performed exclusively after the peak T cell response. Once two AZD1222 doses were given, Spike-specific TCR breadth and depth went up.

Data came from immunoSEQ multiplex PCR; TCRdb stores just in-frame clones and leaves some out. This table has 55,000 to 65,000 clones, approximately 89% appearing once. Of note for this clone: Its antigen is not known.

The CDR3 totals 12 residues. The V end was cut by 5 bases, the J end by 10 bases, with 12 bases between. The V gene's germline CDR1 is GTSNPN and CDR2 SVGIG (reference sequence). The specimen was peripheral blood, collected on day 0 of AZD1222 vaccination. The sequence was obtained from an adult in good health. This rearrangement joins TRBV30 to TRBJ1-6; D is undetermined. The CDR3 spells CAWGRTESPLHF. CDR3 bases: TGTGCCTGGGGACGTACCGAATCACCCCTCCACTTT.